This T cell receptor beta chain was observed in a study of blood T cell repertoires in COVID-19 (dated by TCRdb to between 2020 and 2021). About the study as a whole: The collaborator samples originated in the United States, Italy and Spain and spanned the acute and convalescent phases of COVID-19. Subjects who had been exposed to COVID-19, were actively infected with it, or had recovered from it provided the deeply sampled blood TCRbeta repertoires that made up the dataset. The repertoires were released in a freely available public database meant as a resource for research on the immune response to SARS-CoV-2. Nearly every sample came with metadata listing a de-identified subject ID, COVID-19 status, age in years and sex. HLA class I and class II types, where available, came from metadata supplied by the sample provider rather than from assay-based typing. The material from the prospective study consisted of cDNA or gDNA derived from T cells, B-cell-depleted T cells, or PBMCs. The samples were drawn from the first 160 participants of the ongoing ImmuneRACE study and from under 1,500 subjects provided by 6 global collaborators.

TCRbeta CDR3 regions were amplified from genomic DNA using the immunoSEQ Assay, a bias-controlled multiplex PCR. In the original analysis: The number of nucleated cells in each sample was estimated by amplification of reference gene primers within the assay. Sequence reads were collapsed and filtered to measure the absolute abundance of every unique TCRbeta CDR3 rearrangement. For each sample, productive Simpson clonality was calculated by taking the square root of Simpson's diversity index across productive rearrangements. The clones in this table, taken by TCRdb from immuneACCESS, are in-frame only. Not every clone is retained; where verified, under half of the shortfall comes from an unresolved V gene, and the cause of the rest is unknown. The DNA was the basis for D and trimming; V, J and clone size are from that table. The sample table lists fewer than 150,000 clones, about 83% of them with a count of one. The ten largest clones take up over 10% of the sample.

V lost 4 bases and J lost 5 bases, and the count of bases not matched to a germline gene is 8. From the cysteine through the phenylalanine, the CDR3 covers 16 amino acids. The CDR3 DNA has 48 bases and is translated from base 1. In the germline V gene (reference sequence), CDR1 corresponds to LNHDA and CDR2 to SQIVND. Results and caveats for the whole study, not just this receptor: The quantity of clinical and demographic metadata differed by source and by participant and was supplied without curation.

Of note for this clone: Its antigen is unknown. Base qualities were left out, and no much larger clone turns up one base away.

Collaborating institutions collected whole blood in K2EDTA tubes following their own protocols. For TCRbeta analysis, collaborators shipped samples in one of three forms: frozen whole blood, isolated PBMCs, or DNA extracted from either of those sample types. Material for sequencing was peripheral blood. The sequence came from a human donor in a cohort sampled during active COVID-19. The chain joins TRBV19 to TRBJ1-5, and 10 junction bases match TRBD1. The CDR3 loop reads CASSSRQGARDQPQHF. The nucleotide sequence is given as TGTGCCAGTAGTAGCAGACAGGGGGCACGAGATCAGCCCCAGCATTTT.